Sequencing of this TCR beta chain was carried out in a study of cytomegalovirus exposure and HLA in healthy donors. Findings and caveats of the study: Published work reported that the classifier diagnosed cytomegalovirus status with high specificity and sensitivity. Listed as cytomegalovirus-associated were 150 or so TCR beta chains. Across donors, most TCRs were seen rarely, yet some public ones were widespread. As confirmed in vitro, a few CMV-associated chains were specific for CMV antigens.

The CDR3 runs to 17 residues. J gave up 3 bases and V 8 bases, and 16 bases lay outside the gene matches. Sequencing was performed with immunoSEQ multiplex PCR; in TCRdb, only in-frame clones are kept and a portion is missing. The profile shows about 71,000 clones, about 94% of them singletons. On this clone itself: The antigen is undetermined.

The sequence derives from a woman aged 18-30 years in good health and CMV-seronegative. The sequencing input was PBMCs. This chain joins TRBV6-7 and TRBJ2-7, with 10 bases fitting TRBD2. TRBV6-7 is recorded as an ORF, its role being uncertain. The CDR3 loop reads CASPPGLAGEKCYEQYF. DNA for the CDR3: TGTGCCAGCCCCCCAGGGCTAGCGGGAGAAAAGTGCTACGAGCAGTACTTC.